This T cell receptor (beta chain) came from a study of shared clonotypes between healthy human individuals. Study at large: Researchers assigned three CD4 naive, three CD4 memory, two CD8 naive and one CD8 memory plate to each donor.

The CDR3 length is 15 residues. The V gene lost 1 base and the J gene lost 4 bases, with 10 bases spanning the gap. The germline V gene encodes CDR1 SEHNR and CDR2 FQNEAQ (reference sequence). The assay was immunoSEQ multiplex PCR, and TCRdb's table has in-frame clones only and misses some. The sample consists of hundreds of thousands of clones, less than 96% of them appearing once. J is TRBJ2-2 and V is TRBV7-9; no clear D gene. The receptor's source is a woman under 40 in good health. Sequencing used naive CD4+ T cells sorted from blood. Subset denoted: CD45RA+ positively selected. CDR3 sequence (DNA): TGTGCCAGCAGCTTAGACGAGGCGCGCACCGGGGAGCTGTTTTTT. Translating it yields CASSLDEARTGELFF.